This TCR beta chain derives from a study of blood T cell repertoires in COVID-19. Study-level information: T cells, B-cell-depleted T cells, or PBMCs provided the cDNA or gDNA that served as material.

The length of the CDR3 is 19 residues. Germline CDR1 and CDR2: KGHSH and LQKENI. Unmatched junction bases numbered 14, after V lost 1 base and J lost 5 bases. Clones were read by immunoSEQ multiplex PCR, and TCRdb kept only the in-frame ones, dropping some. The sample carries tens of thousands of clones, around 89% recorded once. Material: peripheral blood. The clonotype comes from a woman aged 60 to 75 with active COVID-19. The chain links TRBV18 to TRBJ2-3; TRBD2 matches 11 bases. CDR3 bases: TGTGCCAGCTCACCACGTCCCTCTACTAGCGGGGGACGGGGAGATACGCAGTATTTT. It yields the protein CASSPRPSTSGGRGDTQYF.